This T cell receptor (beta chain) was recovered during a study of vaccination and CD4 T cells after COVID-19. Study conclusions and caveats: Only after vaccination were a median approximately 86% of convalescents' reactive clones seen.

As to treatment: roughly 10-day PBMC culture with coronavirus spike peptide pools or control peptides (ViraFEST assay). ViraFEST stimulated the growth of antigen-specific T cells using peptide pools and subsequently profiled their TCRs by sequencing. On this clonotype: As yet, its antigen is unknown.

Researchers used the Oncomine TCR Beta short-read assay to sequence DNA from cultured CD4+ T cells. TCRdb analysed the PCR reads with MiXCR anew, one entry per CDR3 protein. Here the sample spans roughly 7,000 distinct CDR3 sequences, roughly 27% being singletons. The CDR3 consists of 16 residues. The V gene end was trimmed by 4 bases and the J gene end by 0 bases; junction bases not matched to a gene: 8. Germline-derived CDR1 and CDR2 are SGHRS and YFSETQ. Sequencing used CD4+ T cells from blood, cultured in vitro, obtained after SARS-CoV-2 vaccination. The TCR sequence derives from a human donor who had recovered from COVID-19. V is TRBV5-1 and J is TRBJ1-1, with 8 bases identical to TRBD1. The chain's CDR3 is CASSTYRQGLNTEAFF. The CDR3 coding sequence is TGCGCCAGCAGCACTTACCGACAGGGGCTGAACACTGAAGCTTTCTTT.